This T cell receptor beta chain appears in the sequencing data of a study of Graves' ophthalmopathy and Graves' hyperthyroidism (dated by TCRdb to the late 2010s). Turning to the overall study: Peripheral blood was collected before any treatment was given, at the time of initial diagnosis. An independent validation cohort comprised some 19 hyperthyroidism patients and 17 patients who later progressed from hyperthyroidism to ophthalmopathy. Following sampling, methimazole starting at 30 mg daily was administered to hyperthyroidism patients, and high-dose intravenous methylprednisolone was administered to ophthalmopathy patients. To tell Graves' ophthalmopathy apart from Graves' hyperthyroidism, and to predict which patients would progress to ophthalmopathy, the study relied on TCR beta repertoire signatures. In total, 135 blood samples were TCR-sequenced: some 40 ophthalmopathy, about 75 hyperthyroidism and roughly 17 hyperthyroidism-to-ophthalmopathy patients. T-cell repertoires of thyroid tissue and blood were compared in over 5 hyperthyroidism patients. To explore V-J signatures that separate ophthalmopathy from hyperthyroidism, a discovery set of about a hundred patients was enrolled, consisting of 43 with ophthalmopathy and roughly 59 with stable hyperthyroidism. The 85 to 100 discovery patients were divided at random into training and test sets in a 7:3 ratio.

This clonotype appeared many times. Its antigen has not been determined. Per-base quality was not reported, and no clone a single base away is much larger than it. CDR3 length: 11 amino acids, cysteine to phenylalanine. Just CDR3 DNA is preserved here, 33 bases in frame from base 1. CDR1 and CDR2 are read off the germline V gene (reference sequence) as DFQATT and SNEGSKA. V is cut by 6 bases and J by 5 bases, and the space between the germline ends is 10 bases. The ophthalmopathy patients had moderately to severely active disease, with a Clinical Activity Score of 3 or higher, a NOSPECS grade of 4 or higher, and a disease duration of less than 3 months. Anyone with other autoimmune diseases, uncontrolled infections, pregnancy or lactation was excluded from the study. Clinical symptoms, serum thyroxine, TRAb, thyroid ultrasound and orbital computed tomography formed the basis of the diagnosis. PBMCs were isolated from 10 ml of fresh peripheral blood by Ficoll-Paque density gradient centrifugation. Trizol reagent was used to extract the total RNA, and its quality was then checked on an Agilent 2100 Bioanalyzer.

TCR beta CDR3 regions were amplified from RNA transcripts for repertoire sequencing. The first round of RT-PCR was done with HTBI primers and the Qiagen OneStep RT-PCR kit, and was followed by a second round of multiplex PCR, then size selection and purification. Libraries were sequenced paired-end with 100 bp reads on an Illumina HiSeq2000. On the authors' methods: SOAPnuke was used to process the reads, throwing out any read that had adapters, had uncalled bases, had a mean Phred below 15, or lacked an exact constant-primer or identifier match. COPE v1.2.5 was used to merge high-quality paired reads. Clonotypes were defined as unique nucleotide sequences and were aligned to IMGT TRB V, D and J references using MiTCR v1.1. Only V-J combinations with frequency above 0.0001 were analysed, covering more than 99% of repertoires. For each V-J combination, a TCR clonal expansion and chaos score was defined as the ratio of F50 clonal expansion to chaos observed in the TCRdist matrix. Welch's t-statistics and random forest were used to reduce the features to 10 to 15 V-J combinations, which were then used as input to a naive Bayes classifier. Thyroid-blood repertoire similarity was quantified with the Morisita-Horn index. TCRdb reworked the public reads: Q25 trimming with fastp, MiXCR clone assembly, productive beta chains retained. Under each unique CDR3 protein, matching rows form one entry showing the most common genes and DNA. The V and J calls here are based on TCRdb, not the publication. The sample table shows 200,000 to 250,000 distinct CDR3 sequences, and roughly 21% are seen once. Around 45% of the sample lies in the top ten.

Findings and caveats that apply to the study as a whole: The 13-signature model separated ophthalmopathy from stable hyperthyroidism with approximately 90% sensitivity and roughly 84% specificity in cross-validation, and 80%/75% in the test set. In validation, the model predicted ophthalmopathy progression with about 64% sensitivity and about 73% specificity; fewer than 15 predicted patients were CT-confirmed with GO in a median of approximately 6.2 months. Most expanded thyroid clonotypes with a frequency above 0.001 also appeared in blood, which suggests that blood repertoires may reflect the immune response in the thyroid. No statistical method was used to set the sample size in advance, and the investigators knew which group each participant was assigned to.

Here the chain combines TRBV20-1 and TRBJ2-5, with no confidently assigned D gene. The TCR comes from a woman in her fifties or sixties with Graves' ophthalmopathy. Donor details come from another sample of the same person, matched by shared clones. Material for sequencing was peripheral blood. This receptor carries the CDR3 CSAGPGETQYF. The DNA sequence is given as TGCAGTGCCGGGCCTGGGGAGACCCAGTACTTC.